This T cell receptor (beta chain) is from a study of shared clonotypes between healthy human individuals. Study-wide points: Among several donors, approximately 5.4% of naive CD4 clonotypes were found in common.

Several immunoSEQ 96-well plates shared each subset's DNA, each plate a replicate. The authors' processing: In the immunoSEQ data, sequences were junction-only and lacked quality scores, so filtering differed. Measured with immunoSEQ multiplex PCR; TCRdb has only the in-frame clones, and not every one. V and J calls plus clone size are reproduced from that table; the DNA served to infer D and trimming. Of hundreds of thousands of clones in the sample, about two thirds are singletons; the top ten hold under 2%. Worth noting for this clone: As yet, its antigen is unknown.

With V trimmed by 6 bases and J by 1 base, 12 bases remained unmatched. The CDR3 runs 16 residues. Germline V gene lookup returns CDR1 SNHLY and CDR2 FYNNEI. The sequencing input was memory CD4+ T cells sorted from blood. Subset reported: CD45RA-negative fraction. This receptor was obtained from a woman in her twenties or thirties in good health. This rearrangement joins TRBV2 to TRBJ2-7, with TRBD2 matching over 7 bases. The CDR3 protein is CASRARLASGSYEQYF. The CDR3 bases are TGTGCCAGCAGGGCTAGACTAGCCTCCGGGTCCTACGAGCAGTACTTC.